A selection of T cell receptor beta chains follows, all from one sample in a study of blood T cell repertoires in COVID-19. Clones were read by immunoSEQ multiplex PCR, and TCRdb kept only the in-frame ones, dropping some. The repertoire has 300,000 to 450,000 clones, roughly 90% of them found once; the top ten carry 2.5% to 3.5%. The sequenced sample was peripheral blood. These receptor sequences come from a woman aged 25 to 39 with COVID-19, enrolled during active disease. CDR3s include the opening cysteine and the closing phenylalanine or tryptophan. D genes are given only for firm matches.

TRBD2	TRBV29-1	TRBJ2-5	CSAEDGTSGQETQYF
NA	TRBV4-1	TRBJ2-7	CASSNRLGRVPTYEQYF
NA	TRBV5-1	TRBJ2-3	CASSSGDRSTDTQYF
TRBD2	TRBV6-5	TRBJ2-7	CASSYSGTRRDEQYF
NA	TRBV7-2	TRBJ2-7	CASSLDYPYEQYF
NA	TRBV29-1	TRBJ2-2	CSVLLRRELFF
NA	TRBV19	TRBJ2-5	CASSLRASGETQYF
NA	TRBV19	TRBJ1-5	CASSIVGGTAPQHF
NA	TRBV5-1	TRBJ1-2	CASSLSTLGRDYGYTF
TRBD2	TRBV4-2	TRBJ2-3	CASSQEITSGVDTQYF
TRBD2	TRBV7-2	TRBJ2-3	CASSFGAGGPLGTQYF
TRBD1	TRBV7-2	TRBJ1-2	CASSLAPGGNNYGYTF
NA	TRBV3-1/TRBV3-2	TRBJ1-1	CASSRRQENTEAFF
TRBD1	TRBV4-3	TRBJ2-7	CASSQTGTGIDEQYF
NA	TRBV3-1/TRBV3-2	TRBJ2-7	CASSRTTGTKAYEQYF
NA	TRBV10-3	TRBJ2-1	CAIRGNTHNEQFF
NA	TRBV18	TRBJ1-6	CASSRGQDSPLHF
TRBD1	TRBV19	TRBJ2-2	CASTLQGADTGELFF